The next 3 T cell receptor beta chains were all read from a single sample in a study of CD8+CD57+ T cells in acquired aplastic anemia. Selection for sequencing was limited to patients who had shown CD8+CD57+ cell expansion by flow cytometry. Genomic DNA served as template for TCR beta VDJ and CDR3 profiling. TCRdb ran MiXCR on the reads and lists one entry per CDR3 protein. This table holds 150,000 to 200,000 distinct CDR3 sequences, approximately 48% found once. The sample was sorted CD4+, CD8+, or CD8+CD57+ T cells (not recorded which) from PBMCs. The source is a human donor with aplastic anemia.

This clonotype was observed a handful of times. The CDR3 spells CASSYIVPSSGNTIYF. The CDR3 DNA follows: TGTGCCAGCAGTTATATCGTACCGTCCTCTGGAAACACCATATATTTT. J is TRBJ1-3 and V is TRBV6-5; D uncertain. The V and J ends lost 3 bases and 0 bases respectively, with 12 bases between them. Germline CDR1 MNHEY, CDR2 SVGAGI. The CDR3 has 16 amino acids.

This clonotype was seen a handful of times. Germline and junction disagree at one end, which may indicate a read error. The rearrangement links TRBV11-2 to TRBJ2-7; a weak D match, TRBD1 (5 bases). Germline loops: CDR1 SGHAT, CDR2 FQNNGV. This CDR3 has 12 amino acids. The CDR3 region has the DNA TGTGCCAGCAGCTTGGGGCAGGACGAGCAGTACTTT. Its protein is CASSLGQDEQYF.

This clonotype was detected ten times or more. The DNA of the CDR3 is TGTGCCAGCAGTTTAAGGACGGCGAACACCGGGGAGCTGTTTTTT. Protein: CASSLRTANTGELFF. The rearrangement uses TRBV12-3 or TRBV12-4 and TRBJ2-2; D not resolved. There are 15 residues in the CDR3. Trimming removed 2 bases at V and 0 bases at J, with 7 bases between.